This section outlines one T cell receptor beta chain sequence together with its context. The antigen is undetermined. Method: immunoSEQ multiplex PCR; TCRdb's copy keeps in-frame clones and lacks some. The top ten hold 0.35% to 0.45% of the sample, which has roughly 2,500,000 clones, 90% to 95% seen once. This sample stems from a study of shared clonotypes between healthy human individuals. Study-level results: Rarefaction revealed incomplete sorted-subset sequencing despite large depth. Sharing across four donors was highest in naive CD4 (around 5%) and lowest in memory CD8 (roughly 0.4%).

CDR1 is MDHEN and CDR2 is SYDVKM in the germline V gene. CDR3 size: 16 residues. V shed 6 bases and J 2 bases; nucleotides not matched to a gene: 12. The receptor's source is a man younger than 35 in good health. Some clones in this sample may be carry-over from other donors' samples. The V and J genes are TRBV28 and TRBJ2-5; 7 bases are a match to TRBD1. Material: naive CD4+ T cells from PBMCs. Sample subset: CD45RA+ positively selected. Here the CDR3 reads CASSRTGTVIQETQYF. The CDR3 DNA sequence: TGTGCCAGCAGCCGAACCGGGACAGTAATACAAGAGACCCAGTACTTC. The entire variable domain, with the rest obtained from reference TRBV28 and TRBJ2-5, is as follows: DVKVTQSSRYLVKRTGEKVFLECVQDMDHENMFWYRQDPGLGLRLIYFSYDVKMKEKGDIPEGYSVSREKKERFSLILESASTNQTSMYLCASSRTGTVIQETQYFGPGTRLLVL.